The 24 T cell receptor beta chains below come from one sample, sequenced in a study of CD8 T cells in Susac syndrome. Reverse transcription of roughly 0.5 to 1 ug RNA was performed with random hexamers. MiXCR, run by TCRdb on the immunoSEQ multiplex PCR reads, gives a single entry per CDR3 protein. The sample yields 250,000 to 350,000 distinct CDR3 sequences, roughly 84% seen once. Sequenced material: CD8+ T cells from PBMCs. The source is a human donor with multiple sclerosis.

The genes are TRBV3-1 and TRBJ2-1; no clear D gene. V lost 4 bases and J lost 0, with 10 bases in between. The CDR3 has 15 residues. The germline gives CDR1 LGHDT, CDR2 YNNKEL (reference sequence). This CDR3 reads CASSPRHSSYNEQFF. DNA of the CDR3: TGTGCCAGCAGCCCTAGGCACAGCTCCTACAATGAGCAGTTCTTC.

The V and J genes are TRBV27 and TRBJ2-2, with no clear D. The V end lost 6 bases, the J end lost 4 bases, and 12 bases lay between the germline ends. The CDR3 length is 14 residues. Germline V lookup: CDR1 MNHEY, CDR2 SMNVEV (reference sequence). This CDR3 reads CASSPEPSTGELFF. The CDR3 bases are TGTGCCAGCAGCCCCGAGCCTTCCACCGGGGAGCTGTTTTTT.

The rearrangement joins TRBV28 to TRBJ2-3; a weak D match, TRBD1 (5 bases). The CDR3 totals 16 residues. Trimming shortened V by 5 bases and J by 0 bases, and 15 bases separated the two germline ends. The germline V gene has CDR1 MDHEN and CDR2 SYDVKM. CDR3 residues: CASSGVDRLSTDTQYF. The CDR3 bases are TGTGCCAGCAGTGGCGTAGACAGACTTAGCACAGATACGCAGTATTTT.

This clonotype was found a few times. The chain recombines TRBV20-1 with TRBJ2-7; 12 nucleotides align to TRBD2. The CDR3 spans 16 residues. Germline trimming cut 0 bases from V and 6 bases from J; bases unmatched to any gene: 9. Germline CDR1 is DFQATT and CDR2 is SNEGSKA (reference sequence). CDR3 amino acids: CSARDYSSGRVGEQYF. CDR3 DNA sequence: TGCAGTGCTAGAGATTACTCTAGCGGGAGGGTCGGCGAGCAGTACTTC.

This chain links TRBV28 with TRBJ2-1; tentative D call: TRBD1 (6 bases). Germline CDR1 is MDHEN and CDR2 is SYDVKM. The V end lost 6 bases, the J end lost 9 bases, and 12 bases lay between the germline ends. This CDR3 has 12 amino acids. The CDR3 loop reads CASSRGTSEQFF. CDR3 in DNA: TGTGCCAGCAGCAGGGGAACGAGTGAGCAGTTCTTC.

The chain recombines TRBV21-1 with TRBJ2-1. TRBV21-1 is an annotated pseudogene. The length of the CDR3 is 15 residues. The CDR3 DNA reads TGTGCCAGCAGCAATCGAGTTTGGGCCTACAATGAGCAGTTCTTC. Translated, it gives CASSNRVWAYNEQFF.

This clonotype was observed a single time. The V call is TRBV2, the J call TRBJ2-3; D unclear. CDR1 is SNHLY, CDR2 FYNNEI, per germline. CDR3 length: 12 residues. Deletions cut 4 bases from V and 5 bases from J, with 7 bases between. This CDR3 is CASSGRVDTQYF. CDR3 nucleotide sequence: TGTGCCAGCAGTGGTCGAGTAGATACGCAGTATTTT.

V gene TRBV28 combines with J gene TRBJ1-5; D ambiguous. V lost 3 bases and J 0 bases, leaving 15 bases between the germline ends. CDR1 and CDR2 from the germline V gene are MDHEN and SYDVKM. The CDR3 covers 17 residues. The CDR3 spells CASSLVRPAYSNQPQHF. CDR3 bases: TGTGCCAGCAGTTTGGTCCGGCCAGCCTATAGCAATCAGCCCCAGCATTTT.

This clonotype was seen more than once but under ten times. CDR3 in DNA: TGTGCCAGCAGTTTCATCGGGACTGAAGCTTTCTTT. Amino acid sequence: CASSFIGTEAFF. The J gene is TRBJ1-1, the V gene TRBV13; unclear D gene. Trimming stripped 6 bases from V and 5 bases from J, with 10 bases between. The CDR3 loop spans 12 amino acids. Germline V gene sequence: CDR1 PRHDT, CDR2 FYEKMQ (reference sequence).

The chain has TRBV3-1 and TRBJ2-3, with D unclear. The CDR3 loop spans 16 amino acids. Trimming removed 4 bases from V and 6 bases from J, with 20 bases in between. Germline CDR1 is LGHDT and CDR2 is YNNKEL (reference sequence). This CDR3 reads CASSPSPTDNSDTQYF. The CDR3 coding sequence is TGTGCCAGCAGCCCCTCTCCGACCGATAACTCGGATACGCAGTATTTT.

The chain carries TRBV9 and TRBJ2-2; D is undetermined. The germline gives CDR1 SGDLS, CDR2 YYNGEE. The CDR3 covers 12 residues. Trimming left V 7 bases short and J 1 base short, with 5 bases between. For the CDR3, the DNA is TGTGCCAGCGAGCAGAACACCGGGGAGCTGTTTTTT. Encoded protein: CASEQNTGELFF.

V gene TRBV29-1 combines with J gene TRBJ1-1; 10 bases are a match to TRBD1. The CDR3 runs 16 residues. Looked up from germline, CDR1 is SQVTM and CDR2 is ANQGSEA. The V segment lost 4 bases and the J segment 1 base; nucleotides outside the gene matches: 9. In DNA, the CDR3 is TGCAGCGTTGGAGTAATAGGGACAGGGGAGAACACTGAAGCTTTCTTT. Translating it yields CSVGVIGTGENTEAFF. Full variable domain (missing parts from reference TRBV29-1 and TRBJ1-1): SAVISQKPSRDICQRGTSLTIQCQVDSQVTMMFWYRQQPGQSLTLIATANQGSEATYESGFVIDKFPISRPNLTFSTLTVSNMSPEDSSIYLCSVGVIGTGENTEAFFGQGTRLTVV.

This clonotype has a handful of counts. The rearrangement uses TRBV28 and TRBJ1-5; no firm D call. Per germline, CDR1 MDHEN and CDR2 SYDVKM. The CDR3 length is 12 residues. Trimming left V 3 bases short and J 5 bases short, with 5 bases between. CDR3 protein: CASSLEDQPQHF. CDR3 sequence (DNA): TGTGCCAGCAGTTTGGAAGATCAGCCCCAGCATTTT.

The rearrangement joins TRBV27 to TRBJ2-1; 8 nucleotides agree with TRBD2. Germline CDR1 reads MNHEY; CDR2 reads SMNVEV (reference sequence). CDR3 length equals 15 residues. Trimming removed 4 bases from V and 6 bases from J; junction bases left unmatched: 8. This CDR3 reads CASSWGTSVINEQFF. CDR3 nucleotide sequence: TGTGCCAGCAGTTGGGGGACTAGTGTTATCAATGAGCAGTTCTTC.

The rearrangement joins TRBV12-5 to TRBJ2-3, with 8 positions matching TRBD1. The CDR3 is made up of 14 amino acids. V shed 8 bases and J 0 bases; nucleotides not matched to a gene: 4. Germline CDR1 LGHNT, CDR2 FRNRAP. CDR3 sequence (DNA): TGTGCTAGTAATGGGGACAGGAGCACAGATACGCAGTATTTT. This codes for CASNGDRSTDTQYF.

The V call is TRBV20-1, the J call TRBJ2-1; maybe TRBD2 (6 bases). From germline, CDR1 is DFQATT and CDR2 SNEGSKA (reference sequence). This CDR3 spans 13 amino acids. Trimming removed 3 bases from V and 7 bases from J, with 13 bases in between. This CDR3 reads CSARGGLPNEQFF. The CDR3 coding sequence is TGCAGTGCTAGGGGAGGCCTCCCGAATGAGCAGTTCTTC.

This clonotype was detected only a few times. This chain joins TRBV6-5 and TRBJ2-7; D not certain. CDR3 length: 14 amino acids. Trimming took 8 bases from V and 5 from J, leaving 19 bases between them. The V gene's germline CDR1 is MNHEY and CDR2 SVGAGI. DNA for the CDR3: TGTGCCAGCCAATTGACCGCAGACGTCCACGAGCAGTACTTC. This sequence encodes CASQLTADVHEQYF.

This rearrangement joins TRBV18 to TRBJ2-7; 7 bases align to TRBD1. The germline V gene has CDR1 KGHSH and CDR2 LQKENI. CDR3 length: 13 amino acids. J lost 7 bases, V lost 4 bases, and 7 bases had no gene match. The CDR3 here is CASSRQGEEEQYF. CDR3 DNA: TGTGCCAGCTCACGACAGGGAGAGGAAGAGCAGTACTTC.

This clonotype was seen only a few times. V usage is TRBV7-2 and J usage is TRBJ2-7; a weak D match, TRBD1 (5 bases). Trimming left V 1 base short and J 0 bases short, with 10 bases between. The CDR3 spans 15 residues. Germline V lookup: CDR1 SGHTA, CDR2 FQGNSA. CDR3 sequence: CASSLVDSSSYEQYF. The CDR3 DNA reads TGTGCCAGCAGCTTAGTAGACAGTTCCTCCTACGAGCAGTACTTC.

This chain joins TRBV19 and TRBJ1-1; D possibly corresponds to TRBD1 (6 bases). CDR3 length: 12 amino acids. The V end lost 5 bases, the J end lost 8 bases, and 12 bases lay between the germline ends. Germline V gene sequence: CDR1 LNHDA, CDR2 SQIVND (reference sequence). CDR3 bases: TGTGCCAGTAGTGCCCACGACAGGGAAGCTTTCTTT. Translation: CASSAHDREAFF.

This chain joins TRBV7-9 and TRBJ2-5; TRBD2 agrees at 11 bases. Germline V CDR1 and CDR2: SEHNR, FQNEAQ (reference sequence). Trimming cost V 6 bases and J 7 bases; bases outside gene matches: 7. The CDR3 runs to 14 residues. CDR3 protein: CASSSPGLAATQYF. In nucleotides, the CDR3 is TGTGCCAGCAGTTCTCCGGGACTAGCGGCGACCCAGTACTTC.

The chain couples TRBV9 to TRBJ2-1; D remains ambiguous. Trimming cost V 2 bases and J 2 bases, with 8 bases left between them. The CDR3 consists of 14 residues. Germline V gene lookup returns CDR1 SGDLS and CDR2 YYNGEE. Here the CDR3 reads CASSVDQTYNEQFF. As DNA, the CDR3 is TGTGCCAGCAGCGTCGACCAAACCTACAATGAGCAGTTCTTC.

V and J are TRBV28 and TRBJ1-5, with D possibly being TRBD1 (5 bases). This CDR3 is built from 15 residues. The germline CDR1 and CDR2 sequences are MDHEN and SYDVKM. V was clipped by 5 bases and J by 3 bases, with 14 bases between them. CDR3 protein: CASSPLDGHNQPQHF. CDR3 nucleotides: TGTGCCAGCAGTCCTCTCGACGGACACAATCAGCCCCAGCATTTT.

The V call is TRBV5-1, the J call TRBJ2-3, with D hard to call. The germline V gene has CDR1 SGHRS and CDR2 YFSETQ. The CDR3 loop spans 16 amino acids. V lost 4 bases and J 6 bases, leaving 21 bases between the germline ends. This CDR3 is CASSPSSEAQQDTQYF. CDR3 bases: TGCGCCAGCAGCCCGTCGTCCGAGGCCCAGCAGGATACGCAGTATTTT.